This TCR beta chain was recorded in a study of blood T cell repertoires in COVID-19. CDR1 SGHRS and CDR2 YFSETQ come from the germline V gene. The V segment lost 0 bases and the J segment 5 bases; nucleotides outside the gene matches: 2. CDR3 size: 15 residues. Sequenced by immunoSEQ multiplex PCR; TCRdb stores in-frame clones only, minus some. This table holds 350,000 to 450,000 clones, about four fifths found once. Participant ages covered about 18 to 90 years across 20 to 30 US areas. This chain uses TRBV5-1 with TRBJ2-5, with 12 bases lining up with TRBD2. The sequence was obtained from a woman in her forties or fifties who had recovered from COVID-19. Sequenced input: PBMCs or T cells enriched from blood (not recorded which). The CDR3 loop reads CASSLGLAGVETQYF. CDR3 nucleotides: TGCGCCAGCAGCTTGGGACTAGCGGGGGTTGAGACCCAGTACTTC.